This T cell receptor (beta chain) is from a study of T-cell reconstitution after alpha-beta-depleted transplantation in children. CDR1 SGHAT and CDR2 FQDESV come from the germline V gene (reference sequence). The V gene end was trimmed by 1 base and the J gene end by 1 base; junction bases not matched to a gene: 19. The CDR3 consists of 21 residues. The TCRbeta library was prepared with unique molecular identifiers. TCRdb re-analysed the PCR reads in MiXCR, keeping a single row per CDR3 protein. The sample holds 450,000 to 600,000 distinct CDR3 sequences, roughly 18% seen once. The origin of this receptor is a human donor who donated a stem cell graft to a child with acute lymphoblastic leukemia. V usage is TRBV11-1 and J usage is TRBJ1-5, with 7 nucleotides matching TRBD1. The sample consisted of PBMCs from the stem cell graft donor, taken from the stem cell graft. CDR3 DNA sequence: TGTGCCAGCAGCTTAGTGTCCCTAGCTGTCAGGGGGAGACGGAGCAATCAGCCCCAGCATTTT. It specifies CASSLVSLAVRGRRSNQPQHF.